The 22 T cell receptor beta chains in this list originate from one sample, sequenced in a study of CXCR3-negative and CXCR3-positive naive CD8 T cells. The libraries of TRB cDNA were constructed through 5' RACE using UMI labels. TCRdb re-analyzed the 5' RACE reads; it lists each CDR3 protein once, without DNA. Its clone listing holds fewer than 80,000 distinct CDR3 sequences. The material sequenced was naive CXCR3- CD8+ T cells from blood. Regarding subset: CD45RO-CCR7+CD27+CD95- naive CD8+ T cells lacking CXCR3 (TNR3-). The receptors come from a human donor in good health. Some clones in this sample may be carry-over from other donors' samples.

The V and J genes are TRBV7-9 and TRBJ2-1; lacking DNA, the TRBD2 call made by TCRdb goes unchecked. CDR3 length equals 15 residues. In germline, CDR1 is SEHNR, CDR2 FQNEAQ (reference sequence). The CDR3 sequence is CASSPPRRGGNEQFF. The full variable domain, completed using reference TRBV7-9 and TRBJ2-1, is DTGVSQNPRHKITKRGQNVTFRCDPISEHNRLYWYRQTLGQGPEFLTYFQNEAQLEKSRLLSDRFSAERPKGSFSTLEIQRTEQGDSAMYLCASSPPRRGGNEQFFGPGTRLTVL.

The rearrangement joins TRBV29-1 to TRBJ2-2. Per germline, CDR1 SQVTM and CDR2 ANQGSEA. The CDR3 is 11 amino acids. The CDR3 spells CSVGDTGELFF.

This chain joins TRBV29-1 and TRBJ2-7. Germline V gives CDR1 SQVTM, CDR2 ANQGSEA. The CDR3 totals 14 residues. CDR3 residues: CSVEGGEGWYEQYF.

The chain combines TRBV7-9 with TRBJ2-5. The CDR3 runs to 14 residues. Germline V lookup: CDR1 SEHNR, CDR2 FQNEAQ (reference sequence). CDR3 sequence reads: CASSLGGHQETQYF.

The chain joins TRBV21-1 to TRBJ2-7; TCRdb's D call of TRBD1 is untestable without DNA. TRBV21-1 is recorded as a pseudogene. The CDR3 is 17 amino acids. The CDR3 here is CASSKDPRQGKIEKQYF.

V is TRBV5-1 and J is TRBJ1-4; TCRdb selects TRBD1, and the lack of DNA leaves this call unchecked. The CDR3 length is 18 residues. Germline V gene sequence: CDR1 SGHRS, CDR2 YFSETQ. The CDR3: CASSLRRPGELTNEKLFF.

The CDR3 region is CASTPGTSGLEQFF. The V and J genes are TRBV7-6 and TRBJ2-1; the TCRdb D gene call, TRBD2, has no DNA to confirm it. The germline CDR1 and CDR2 sequences are SGHVS and FNYEAQ. The CDR3 has 14 residues.

The J gene is TRBJ2-5, the V gene TRBV11-1. CDR3 length: 16 amino acids. The germline V gene has CDR1 SGHAT and CDR2 FQDESV (reference sequence). This CDR3 reads CASSLVPRATGETQYF.

The chain joins TRBV10-2 to TRBJ2-1; no DNA is available, so the TRBD1 call from TCRdb remains unchecked. This CDR3 region has 15 residues. CDR1 is WSHSY and CDR2 is SAAADI in the germline V gene. CDR3 sequence reads: CASSRQDPSYNEQFF.

The chain uses TRBV28 and TRBJ2-7. From germline, CDR1 is MDHEN and CDR2 SYDVKM. The CDR3 has 11 residues. The CDR3 region is CASSLLYEQYF.

The genes are TRBV5-1 and TRBJ2-3; checking the TCRdb D call of TRBD2 is not possible without DNA. This CDR3 comprises 14 residues. Per the germline V gene, CDR1 is SGHRS and CDR2 is YFSETQ. CDR3 residues: CASSFSGTTDTQYF.

The chain employs TRBV21-1 and TRBJ1-6. TRBV21-1 is labeled a pseudogene. This CDR3 spans 11 amino acids. The chain's CDR3 is CASSKNLPLHF.

V is TRBV20-1 and J is TRBJ2-3; TCRdb picks TRBD2, but there is no DNA to check that call. This CDR3 is built from 17 residues. Germline loops: CDR1 DFQATT, CDR2 SNEGSKA (reference sequence). The CDR3 loop reads CSARGLAGEWVTDTQYF.

The gene calls are TRBV10-2 and TRBJ1-2. Germline V gives CDR1 WSHSY, CDR2 SAAADI. CDR3 length: 14 residues. CDR3 in amino acids: CASSESKTYYGYTF.

The rearrangement links TRBV28 to TRBJ1-5; TCRdb calls TRBD1, which cannot be checked without DNA. The CDR3 is made up of 15 amino acids. Per germline, CDR1 MDHEN and CDR2 SYDVKM. The chain's CDR3 is CASRLTGQRNQPQHF.

This sequence joins TRBV29-1 and TRBJ2-7. CDR3 size: 13 residues. The V gene's germline CDR1 is SQVTM and CDR2 ANQGSEA. The CDR3 sequence: CSVVGQSYYEQYF.

This chain connects TRBV7-3 to TRBJ2-7. This CDR3 comprises 13 residues. Germline V gives CDR1 SGHTA, CDR2 FQGTGA. The CDR3 is CASSLTTGYEQYF.

V gene TRBV29-1 combines with J gene TRBJ2-3; there is no DNA to check the TCRdb D call of TRBD2. Germline CDR1 reads SQVTM; CDR2 reads ANQGSEA. The CDR3 runs to 14 residues. CDR3 residues: CSVALAGGLDTQYF.

V and J are TRBV12-3 or TRBV12-4 and TRBJ2-7. The CDR3 contains 15 residues. CDR3 sequence: CASSTDDTHSYEQYF.

The chain combines TRBV3-1 with TRBJ2-1; the TCRdb call, TRBD2, lacks DNA for checking. The CDR3 is 14 residues long. From germline, CDR1 is LGHDT and CDR2 YNNKEL (reference sequence). The CDR3: CASSPRERGDEQFF.

This chain uses TRBV28 with TRBJ2-7. Germline V CDR1 and CDR2: MDHEN, SYDVKM. This CDR3 has 11 amino acids. The CDR3 here is CASSRAYEQYF.

The chain uses TRBV9 and TRBJ2-2. Germline loops: CDR1 SGDLS, CDR2 YYNGEE. This CDR3 has 15 residues. The CDR3 protein is CASSNYDASTGELFF. Full variable domain (remainder filled in from reference TRBV9 and TRBJ2-2): DSGVTQTPKHLITATGQRVTLRCSPRSGDLSVYWYQQSLDQGLQFLIQYYNGEERAKGNILERFSAQQFPDLHSELNLSSLELGDSALYFCASSNYDASTGELFFGEGSRLTVL.